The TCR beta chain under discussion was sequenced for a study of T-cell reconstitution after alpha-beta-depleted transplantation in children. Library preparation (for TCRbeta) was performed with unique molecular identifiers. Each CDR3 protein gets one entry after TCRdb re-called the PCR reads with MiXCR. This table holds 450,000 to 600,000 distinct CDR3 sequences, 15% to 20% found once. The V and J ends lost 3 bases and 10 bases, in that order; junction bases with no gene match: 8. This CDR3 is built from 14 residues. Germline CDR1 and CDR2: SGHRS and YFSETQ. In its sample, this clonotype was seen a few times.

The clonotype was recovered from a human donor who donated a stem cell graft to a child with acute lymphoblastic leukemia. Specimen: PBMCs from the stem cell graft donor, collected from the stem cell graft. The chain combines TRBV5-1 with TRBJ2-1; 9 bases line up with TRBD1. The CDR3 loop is CASSSGQGLREQFF. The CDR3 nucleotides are TGCGCCAGCAGCTCGGGACAGGGCCTTCGGGAGCAGTTCTTC.